This entry lists 22 T cell receptor beta chains sequenced from one sample in a study of blood T cell repertoires in COVID-19. Repertoires were generated with immunoSEQ multiplex PCR, while TCRdb's copy carries only in-frame clones and drops some. The top ten hold 10% of the sample, which has about 160,000 clones, just under 90% seen once. Material for sequencing was peripheral blood. Receptors originate from a woman in her sixties or seventies with COVID-19, enrolled during active disease.

The J gene is TRBJ1-2, the V gene TRBV18; 7 nucleotides match TRBD1. This CDR3 has 14 residues. Per the germline V gene, CDR1 is KGHSH and CDR2 is LQKENI. V lost 2 bases and J lost 8; bases outside the gene matches: 8. CDR3 coding DNA: TGTGCCAGCTCACCAGCGGACAGGCCGGGGGGCTACACCTTC. As protein: CASSPADRPGGYTF.

This clone was seen a single time. This chain links TRBV21-1 with TRBJ1-4; TRBD1 was called by the table and not checked on the DNA. TRBV21-1 is assigned pseudogene status. CDR3 length: 12 residues. CDR3: CASTPQGEKLFF. The CDR3 region has the DNA TGTGCCAGCACCCCCCAGGGGGAAAAACTGTTTTTT.

The chain combines TRBV6-2 or TRBV6-3 with TRBJ2-1, with D perhaps matching TRBD2 (5 bases). The CDR3 runs to 13 residues. V lost 5 bases and J lost 1, with 6 bases in between. Germline loops: CDR1 MNHEY, CDR2 SVGEGT. The CDR3 DNA sequence: TGTGCCAGCAGTCGCGGGTCCTACAATGAGCAGTTCTTC. Translated, it gives CASSRGSYNEQFF.

This chain joins TRBV7-2 and TRBJ1-2; D remains ambiguous. The V gene lost 1 base and the J gene lost 4 bases, with 16 bases spanning the gap. The CDR3 contains 16 residues. The V gene's germline CDR1 is SGHTA and CDR2 FQGNSA. CDR3 DNA sequence: TGTGCCAGCAGCTTAGTTGCAATACCAGGCGCCTATGGCTACACCTTC. Its protein is CASSLVAIPGAYGYTF.

J is TRBJ1-2 and V is TRBV3-1 (or the pseudogene TRBV3-2); no clear D gene. This CDR3 contains 14 residues. CDR1 is LGHDT, CDR2 YNNKEL, per germline (reference sequence). V gave up 1 base and J gave up 8 bases, with 14 bases separating them. Here the CDR3 reads CASSQALEGRGYTF. The CDR3 region has the DNA TGTGCCAGCAGCCAAGCCTTGGAGGGTAGAGGCTACACCTTC.

This rearrangement joins TRBV28 to TRBJ1-5; D ambiguous. CDR1 is MDHEN, CDR2 SYDVKM, per germline. CDR3 size: 12 residues. V shed 3 bases and J shed 6 bases, with 6 bases lying between them. CDR3 nucleotides: TGTGCCAGCAGTTTTAGTCTTCAGCCCCAGCATTTT. This translates into CASSFSLQPQHF.

The chain couples TRBV5-1 to TRBJ1-2; 10 nucleotides align to TRBD1. Germline CDR1 reads SGHRS; CDR2 reads YFSETQ. The V and J ends lost 2 bases and 8 bases, in that order; junction bases with no gene match: 6. The CDR3 is 14 residues long. The CDR3 DNA follows: TGCGCCAGCAGCTTTGGACAGGGGGTTGACGGCTACACCTTC. As protein: CASSFGQGVDGYTF. The full variable domain, with the rest looked up from reference TRBV5-1 and TRBJ1-2, is KAGVTQTPRYLIKTRGQQVTLSCSPISGHRSVSWYQQTPGQGLQFLFEYFSETQRNKGNFPGRFSGRQFSNSRSEMNVSTLELGDSALYLCASSFGQGVDGYTFGSGTRLTVV.

V is TRBV6-2 or TRBV6-3 and J is TRBJ1-5; D might be TRBD1 (6 bases). Deletions cut 5 bases from V and 8 bases from J, with 16 bases between. The CDR3 length is 14 residues. The germline V gene has CDR1 MNHEY and CDR2 SVGEGT. The CDR3 is CASSLQGPPEPQHF. CDR3 coding DNA: TGTGCCAGCAGTCTACAGGGTCCTCCGGAGCCCCAGCATTTT.

In the case of this clone: Other nucleotide sequences from this sample produce the same CDR3. The J gene is TRBJ2-3, the V gene TRBV9; 8 bases are a match to TRBD2. Germline V gene data show CDR1 as SGDLS and CDR2 as YYNGEE. V shed 4 bases and J 3 bases; nucleotides not matched to a gene: 10. The CDR3 totals 16 residues. The CDR3 coding sequence is TGTGCCAGCAGCCCTCGTGATCAGCGGGGGACAGATACGCAGTATTTT. Protein sequence: CASSPRDQRGTDTQYF.

The chain employs TRBV5-1 and TRBJ2-2; perhaps TRBD1 as D (9 bases). CDR3 length: 17 residues. Germline-derived CDR1 and CDR2 are SGHRS and YFSETQ. Deletions cut 0 bases from V and 1 base from J, with 13 bases between. CDR3 DNA sequence: TGCGCCAGCAGCTTGGTAGCGGGACAGGGGAACACCGGGGAGCTGTTTTTT. Translated: CASSLVAGQGNTGELFF.

This chain uses TRBV5-1 with TRBJ2-1; TRBD1 agrees at 10 bases. Germline V lookup: CDR1 SGHRS, CDR2 YFSETQ. CDR3 size: 14 residues. The ends lost 2 bases at V and 7 bases at J; junction bases unmatched: 3. The CDR3 reads CASSFGQGVNEQFF. The CDR3 coding sequence is TGCGCCAGCAGCTTCGGACAGGGGGTTAATGAGCAGTTCTTC.

This clone has more than one count but fewer than ten. V usage is TRBV10-2 and J usage is TRBJ1-1; the D is unclear. V was shortened by 4 bases and J by 1 base, with 10 bases between the two germline ends. Germline V lookup: CDR1 WSHSY, CDR2 SAAADI. The CDR3 has 14 residues. The CDR3 sequence is CASSVGGPNTEAFF. CDR3 coding DNA: TGCGCCAGCAGTGTAGGAGGGCCGAACACTGAAGCTTTCTTT.

The V gene is TRBV18, the J gene TRBJ2-7, with TRBD2 as a possible D gene (5 bases). The CDR3 is 19 residues long. Trimming took off 4 bases at V and 3 bases at J, with 28 bases between the two ends. Looked up from germline, CDR1 is KGHSH and CDR2 is LQKENI. The CDR3 bases are TGTGCCAGCTCACAGCGGCAGACGGCACCGAATTTTTTAAGCTACGAGCAGTACTTC. It translates to CASSQRQTAPNFLSYEQYF.

In DNA form, the CDR3 reads TGTGCCAGCAGCTCCCTAGCGGGACAGAACACCGGGGAGCTGTTTTTT. Translating it yields CASSSLAGQNTGELFF. The chain has TRBV5-4 and TRBJ2-2, with 9 positions matching TRBD2. The germline gives CDR1 SGHNT, CDR2 YYREEE (reference sequence). The trim removed 3 bases at V and 1 base at J, leaving 4 bases unmatched. The length of the CDR3 is 16 residues.

The gene calls are TRBV6-5 and TRBJ2-7, with a tentative D call TRBD2 (6 bases). The CDR3 extends over 15 amino acids. V was trimmed by 6 bases and J by 4 bases, leaving 19 bases between them. Germline lookup yields CDR1 MNHEY and CDR2 SVGAGI. This chain's CDR3 is CASRWGRQVSYEQYF. The CDR3 DNA reads as TGTGCCAGCAGGTGGGGGAGGCAGGTCTCGTACGAGCAGTACTTC.

The table lists this clone with many counts. The CDR3 is CASSIVRAGSYEQYF. In nucleotides, the CDR3 is TGTGCCAGTAGTATAGTGCGAGCAGGCTCCTACGAGCAGTACTTC. The rearrangement links TRBV19 to TRBJ2-7; D not resolved. This CDR3 has 15 amino acids. Germline assignment: CDR1 LNHDA and CDR2 SQIVND (reference sequence). Trimming left V 1 base short and J 0 bases short, with 10 bases between.

V and J are TRBV6-1 and TRBJ2-5; 10 bases line up with TRBD2. V was clipped by 3 bases and J by 5 bases; unmatched bases: 3. The V gene's germline CDR1 is MNHNS and CDR2 SASEGT. There are 14 residues in the CDR3. DNA of the CDR3: TGTGCCAGCAGTGATCCGACTAGCGGGGAGACCCAGTACTTC. Translation gives CASSDPTSGETQYF.

This clone is a singleton in its sample. The chain has TRBV5-4 and TRBJ2-1, with a weak D call TRBD2 (7 bases). The CDR3 is 13 residues long. Trimming stripped 4 bases from V and 10 bases from J, with 15 bases between. Germline V gives CDR1 SGHNT, CDR2 YYREEE (reference sequence). DNA of the CDR3: TGTGCCAGCAGCCCTGGGGGGGCAGGGGAGCAGTTCTTC. The encoded protein is CASSPGGAGEQFF. Full variable domain (remainder filled in from reference TRBV5-4 and TRBJ2-1): ETGVTQSPTHLIKTRGQQVTLRCSSQSGHNTVSWYQQALGQGPQFIFQYYREEENGRGNFPPRFSGLQFPNYSSELNVNALELDDSALYLCASSPGGAGEQFFGPGTRLTVL.

CDR3 sequence: CASSRRTGPYEQYF. The CDR3 DNA is TGTGCCAGCAGCCGGAGGACAGGCCCCTACGAGCAGTACTTC. The genes are TRBV7-2 and TRBJ2-7, with TRBD1 matching over 7 bases. This CDR3 comprises 14 residues. Germline V gene sequence: CDR1 SGHTA, CDR2 FQGNSA. V was clipped by 5 bases and J by 2 bases; unmatched bases: 6.

The chain joins TRBV3-1 (or the pseudogene TRBV3-2) to TRBJ2-4, with D tentatively TRBD2 (6 bases). V was pared by 3 bases and J by 0 bases, with 24 bases between. The CDR3 runs 20 residues. Germline V gives CDR1 LGHDT, CDR2 YNNKEL (reference sequence). CDR3 DNA sequence: TGTGCCAGCAGCCAGTATCCCGGGGGTGAAACCTCGCTAGCCAAAAACATTCAGTACTTC. It translates to CASSQYPGGETSLAKNIQYF.

The chain combines TRBV3-1 (or the pseudogene TRBV3-2) with TRBJ1-5, with D uncertain. This CDR3 is 13 amino acids long. V was trimmed by 1 base and J by 5 bases, leaving 6 bases between them. CDR1 LGHDT and CDR2 YNNKEL come from the germline V gene (reference sequence). DNA of the CDR3: TGTGCCAGCAGCCAAGTCCCGGATCAGCCCCAGCATTTT. Translation gives CASSQVPDQPQHF.

The chain has TRBV7-2 and TRBJ1-2; a possible D gene is TRBD1 (6 bases). The germline V gene has CDR1 SGHTA and CDR2 FQGNSA. This CDR3 has 14 residues. The germline V and J ends were trimmed by 5 bases and 2 bases, with 12 bases remaining between them. CDR3 loop: CASSGADRNYGYTF. In DNA form, the CDR3 reads TGTGCCAGCAGCGGCGCGGACAGAAACTATGGCTACACCTTC.